This T cell receptor beta chain originates from a study of T cell repertoires in cytomegalovirus infection. Study-level background: Both recently identified HLA-C-restricted and well-studied HLA-B-restricted CMV epitopes were used in the study. Public TCR beta signatures were indicative of both CMV infection and a matching HLA type. Notes on the study in general: Summed frequency of public TCR beta families distinguished CMV carriers with the relevant HLA. The response measured ex vivo was dominated by TCR beta clonotypes (HLA-C-restricted and CMV-specific).

This CDR3 is 15 amino acids long. Germline loops: CDR1 LGHNA, CDR2 YSLEER. V was shortened by 1 base and J by 7 bases, with 16 bases between the two germline ends. The table lists this clonotype with a few counts. Its matching antigen is unknown. One entry per CDR3 protein results from TCRdb running MiXCR on the reads. Here the sample spans 700,000 to 850,000 distinct CDR3 sequences, approximately 32% being singletons. The sequence came from a human donor in good health (CMV status not recorded). Some clones in this sample may be carry-over from other donors' samples. This sequence joins TRBV4-3 and TRBJ1-1; weak D call: TRBD1 (5 bases). Sequencing was performed on cultured CD8+ T cells from PBMCs, taken from culture after CMV antigen stimulation. The CDR3 DNA follows: TGCGCCAGCAGCCAAGGGATGGGGGGGGGAAGTGAAGCTTTCTTT. It translates to CASSQGMGGGSEAFF.